The clone carrying this T cell receptor (beta chain) showed up many times. No antigen is known for it. The observed sequence ends 3 residues before the CDR3 terminus, with the missing tail filled in from the germline J gene. This entry is derived from a study of T cell clonality in common variable immunodeficiency. Points from the study as a whole: CVID subjects shared fewer TCRbeta clones than healthy controls did. Reportedly, TCR beta sequences from common variable immunodeficiency showed fewer deletions and N-nucleotide insertions. CVID subjects had higher TCRbeta clonality than healthy controls, most marked in about a third. Patient heterogeneity in the CVID cohort limited correlations between repertoire features and clinical complications.

This CDR3 has 12 residues. The V gene lost 7 bases and the J gene lost 3 bases, with 10 bases spanning the gap. Profiled with immunoSEQ multiplex PCR; TCRdb holds only in-frame clones, not every one. The profile covers more than 30,000 clones, none occurring a single time. The sample taken for sequencing was peripheral blood mononuclear cells. The rearrangement joins TRBV12-3 or TRBV12-4 to TRBJ2-7, with D perhaps matching TRBD1 (5 bases). The sequence was collected from a person between 18 and 75 years old in good health. The part of the CDR3 DNA that was read is TGTGCCAGCAACCAGGGCGGCTACGAG. Amino acid sequence: CASNQGGYE. The complete CDR3 reads CASNQGGYEQYF.